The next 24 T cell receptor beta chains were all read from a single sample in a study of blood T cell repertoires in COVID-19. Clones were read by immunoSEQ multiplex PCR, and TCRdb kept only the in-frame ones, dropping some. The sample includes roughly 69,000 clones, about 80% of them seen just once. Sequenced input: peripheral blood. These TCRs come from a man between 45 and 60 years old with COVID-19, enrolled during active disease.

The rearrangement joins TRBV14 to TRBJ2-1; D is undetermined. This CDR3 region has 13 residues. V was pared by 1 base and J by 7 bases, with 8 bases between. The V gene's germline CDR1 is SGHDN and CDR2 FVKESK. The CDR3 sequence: CASSQAQPNEQFF. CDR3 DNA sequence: TGTGCCAGCAGCCAAGCACAGCCAAATGAGCAGTTCTTC.

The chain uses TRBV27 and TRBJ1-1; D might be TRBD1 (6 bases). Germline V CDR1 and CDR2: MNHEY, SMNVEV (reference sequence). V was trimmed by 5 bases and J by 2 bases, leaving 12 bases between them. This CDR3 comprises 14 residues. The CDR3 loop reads CASSPGTLNTEAFF. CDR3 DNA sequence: TGTGCCAGCAGTCCCGGGACACTTAACACTGAAGCTTTCTTT.

CDR3 DNA: TGTGCCAGCAGCTTTTCAGATACCACTAACTATGGCTACACCTTC. Translating gives CASSFSDTTNYGYTF. The chain employs TRBV7-9 and TRBJ1-2; D remains unclear. Germline V gives CDR1 SEHNR, CDR2 FQNEAQ (reference sequence). V was trimmed by 3 bases and J by 0 bases, leaving 11 bases between them. This CDR3 is 15 amino acids long.

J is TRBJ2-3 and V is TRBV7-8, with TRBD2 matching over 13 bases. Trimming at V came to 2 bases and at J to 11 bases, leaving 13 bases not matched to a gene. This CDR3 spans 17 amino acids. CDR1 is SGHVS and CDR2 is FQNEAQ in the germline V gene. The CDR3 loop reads CASSLPGLAGPQGGQYF. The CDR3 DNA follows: TGTGCCAGCAGCTTACCGGGACTAGCGGGGCCTCAGGGGGGGCAGTATTTT.

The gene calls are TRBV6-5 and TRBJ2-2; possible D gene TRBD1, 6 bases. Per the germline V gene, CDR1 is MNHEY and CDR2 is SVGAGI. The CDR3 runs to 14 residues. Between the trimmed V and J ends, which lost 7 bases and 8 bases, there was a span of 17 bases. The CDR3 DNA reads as TGTGCCAGCACCGAGGACAGTTCGCCGGGGGAGCTGTTTTTT. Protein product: CASTEDSSPGELFF.

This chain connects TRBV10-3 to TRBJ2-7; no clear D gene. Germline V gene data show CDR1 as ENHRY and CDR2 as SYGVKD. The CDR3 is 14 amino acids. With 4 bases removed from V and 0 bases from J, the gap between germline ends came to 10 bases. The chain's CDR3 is CAISALSSSYEQYF. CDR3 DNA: TGTGCCATCAGTGCGCTGAGTTCCTCCTACGAGCAGTACTTC.

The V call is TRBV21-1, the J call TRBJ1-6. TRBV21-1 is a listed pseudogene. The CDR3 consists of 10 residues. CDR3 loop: CASSLSPLHF. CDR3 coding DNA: TGTGCCAGCAGCCTCTCACCCCTCCACTTT.

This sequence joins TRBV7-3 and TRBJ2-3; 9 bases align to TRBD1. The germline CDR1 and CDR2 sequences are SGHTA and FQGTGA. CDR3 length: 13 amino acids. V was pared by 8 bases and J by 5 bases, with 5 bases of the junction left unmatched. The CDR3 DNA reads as TGTGCCAGCGGGACAGGGATAAGAGATACGCAGTATTTT. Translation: CASGTGIRDTQYF. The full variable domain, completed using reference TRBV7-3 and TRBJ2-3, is GAGVSQTPSNKVTEKGKYVELRCDPISGHTALYWYRQSLGQGPEFLIYFQGTGAADDSGLPNDRFFAVRPEGSVSTLKIQRTERGDSAVYLCASGTGIRDTQYFGPGTRLTVL.

Here the CDR3 DNA reads TGTGCCAGCTCAGACAGGGTTGCGACTAGCACAGATACGCAGTATTTT. Protein sequence: CASSDRVATSTDTQYF. The chain couples TRBV18 to TRBJ2-3, with 7 bases fitting TRBD1. The V and J ends lost 5 bases and 0 bases, in that order; junction bases with no gene match: 8. Germline-derived CDR1 and CDR2 are KGHSH and LQKENI. The CDR3 contains 16 residues.

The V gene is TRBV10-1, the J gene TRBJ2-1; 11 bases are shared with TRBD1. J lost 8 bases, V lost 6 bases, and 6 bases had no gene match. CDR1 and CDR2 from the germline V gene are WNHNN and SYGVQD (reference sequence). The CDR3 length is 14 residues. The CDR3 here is CASRRGQGDDEQFF. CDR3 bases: TGCGCCAGCAGACGGGGACAGGGGGACGATGAGCAGTTCTTC.

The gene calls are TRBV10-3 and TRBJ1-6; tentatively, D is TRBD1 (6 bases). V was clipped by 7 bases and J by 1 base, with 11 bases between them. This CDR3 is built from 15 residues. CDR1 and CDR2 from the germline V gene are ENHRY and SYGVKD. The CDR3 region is CAITRGTSYNSPLHF. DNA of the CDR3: TGTGCCATCACCAGGGGAACGTCCTATAATTCACCCCTCCACTTT.

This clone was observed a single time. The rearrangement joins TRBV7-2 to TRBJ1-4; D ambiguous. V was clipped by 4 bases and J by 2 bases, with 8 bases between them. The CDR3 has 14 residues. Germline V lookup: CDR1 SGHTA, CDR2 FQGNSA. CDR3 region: CASSYSTTNEKLFF. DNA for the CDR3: TGTGCCAGCAGCTACAGTACGACTAATGAAAAACTGTTTTTT.

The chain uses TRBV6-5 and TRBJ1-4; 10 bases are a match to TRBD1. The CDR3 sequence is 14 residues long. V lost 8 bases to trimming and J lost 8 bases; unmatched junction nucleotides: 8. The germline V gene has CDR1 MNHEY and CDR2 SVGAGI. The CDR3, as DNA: TGTGCCAGCTCGAGACAGGGGGCTTGGGAAAAACTGTTTTTT. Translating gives CASSRQGAWEKLFF.

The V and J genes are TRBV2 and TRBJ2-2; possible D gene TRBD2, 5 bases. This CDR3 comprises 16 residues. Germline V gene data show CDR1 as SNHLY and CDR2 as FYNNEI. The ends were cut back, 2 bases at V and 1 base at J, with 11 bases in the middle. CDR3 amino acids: CASSEYGVENTGELFF. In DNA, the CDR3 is TGTGCCAGCAGTGAATACGGGGTTGAGAACACCGGGGAGCTGTTTTTT.

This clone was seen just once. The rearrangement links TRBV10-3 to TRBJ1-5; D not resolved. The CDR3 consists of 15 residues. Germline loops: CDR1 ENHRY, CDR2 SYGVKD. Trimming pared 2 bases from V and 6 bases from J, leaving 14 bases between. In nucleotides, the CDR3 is TGTGCCATCAGTGAGACTGCGACCGGGATTCAGCCCCAGCATTTT. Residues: CAISETATGIQPQHF.

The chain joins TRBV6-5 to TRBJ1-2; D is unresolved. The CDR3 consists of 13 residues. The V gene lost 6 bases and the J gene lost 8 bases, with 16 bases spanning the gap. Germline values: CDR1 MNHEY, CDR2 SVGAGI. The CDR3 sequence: CASRSTTGEGYTF. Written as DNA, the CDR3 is TGTGCCAGCAGATCTACGACCGGGGAGGGCTACACCTTC.

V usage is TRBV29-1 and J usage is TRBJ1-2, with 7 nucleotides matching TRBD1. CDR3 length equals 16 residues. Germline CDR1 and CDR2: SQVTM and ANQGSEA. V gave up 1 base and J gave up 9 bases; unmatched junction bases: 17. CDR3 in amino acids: CSVEADTLWTGGRYTF. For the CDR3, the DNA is TGCAGCGTTGAAGCGGATACCCTGTGGACAGGAGGCCGCTACACCTTC.

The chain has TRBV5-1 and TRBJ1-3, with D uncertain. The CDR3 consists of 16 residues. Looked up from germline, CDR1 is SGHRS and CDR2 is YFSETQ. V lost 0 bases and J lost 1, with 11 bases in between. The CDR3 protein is CASSLDQVGSGNTIYF. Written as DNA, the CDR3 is TGCGCCAGCAGCTTGGATCAGGTTGGATCTGGAAACACCATATATTTT.

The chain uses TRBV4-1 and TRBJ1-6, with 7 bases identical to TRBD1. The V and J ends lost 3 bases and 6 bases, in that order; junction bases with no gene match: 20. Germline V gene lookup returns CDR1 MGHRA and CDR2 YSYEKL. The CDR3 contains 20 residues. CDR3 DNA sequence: TGCGCCAGCAGCCAGTTTTTGGGACAGCAAACCATTAACTTTAATTCACCCCTCCACTTT. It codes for CASSQFLGQQTINFNSPLHF.

The CDR3, as DNA: TGTGCCAGCTCTCAATCGACAGTTAACACAGATACGCAGTATTTT. The encoded protein is CASSQSTVNTDTQYF. J is TRBJ2-3 and V is TRBV18, with D possibly being TRBD1 (5 bases). This CDR3 has 15 residues. Looked up from germline, CDR1 is KGHSH and CDR2 is LQKENI. Trimming removed 6 bases at V and 2 bases at J, with 15 bases between. Filled out from reference TRBV18 and TRBJ2-3, the complete variable domain reads NAGVMQNPRHLVRRRGQEARLRCSPMKGHSHVYWYRQLPEEGLKFMVYLQKENIIDESGMPKERFSAEFPKEGPSILRIQQVVRGDSAAYFCASSQSTVNTDTQYFGPGTRLTVL.

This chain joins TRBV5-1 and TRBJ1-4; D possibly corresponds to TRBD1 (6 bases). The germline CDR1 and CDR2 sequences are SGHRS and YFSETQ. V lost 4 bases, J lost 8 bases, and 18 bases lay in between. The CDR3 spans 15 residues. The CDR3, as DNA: TGCGCCAGCAGCCTGAATACAGGGATAGAAGAAAAACTGTTTTTT. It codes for CASSLNTGIEEKLFF.

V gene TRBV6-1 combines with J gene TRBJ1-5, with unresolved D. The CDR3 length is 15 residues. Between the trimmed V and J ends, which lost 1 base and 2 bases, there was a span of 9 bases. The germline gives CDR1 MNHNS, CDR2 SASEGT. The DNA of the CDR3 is TGTGCCAGCAGTGAAGTCCCGGTGGGCAATCAGCCCCAGCATTTT. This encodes CASSEVPVGNQPQHF.

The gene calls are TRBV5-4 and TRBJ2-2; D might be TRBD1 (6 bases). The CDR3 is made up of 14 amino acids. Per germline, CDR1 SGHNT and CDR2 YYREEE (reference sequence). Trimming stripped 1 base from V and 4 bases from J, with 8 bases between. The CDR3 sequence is CASSLQGSTGELFF. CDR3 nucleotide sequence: TGTGCCAGCAGCTTGCAGGGGAGCACCGGGGAGCTGTTTTTT.

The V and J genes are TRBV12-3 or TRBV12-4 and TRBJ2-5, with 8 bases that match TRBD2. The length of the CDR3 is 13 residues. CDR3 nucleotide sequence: TGTGCGATAAATTACGGGGGGGGAGAGACCCAGTACTTC. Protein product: CAINYGGGETQYF.